A selection of T cell receptor beta chains follows, all from one sample in a study of OX40 agonist ivuxolimab in advanced cancers. Sequencing used immunoSEQ multiplex PCR; TCRdb keeps in-frame clones, though not all of them. Found here are some 30,000 clones, more than 75% of them singletons; the top ten hold 15%. The input for sequencing was CD4+ or CD8+ T cells sorted from blood, taken in a trial of the OX40 agonist ivuxolimab. Receptors were obtained from an adult with an advanced solid tumor such as melanoma, head and neck, liver or kidney cancer. CDR3s include the opening cysteine and the closing phenylalanine or tryptophan. Fields, in order: clone size, J gene, V gene, D gene, CDR3 DNA, CDR3 protein. A D gene is named only where the DNA matches it firmly. Clone size is shown for a subset of rows, as once, few, many or a class of expanded clone.

>once|TRBJ2-2|TRBV5-6|-
TGTGCCAGCACCTCATCCCCCCCCGGGGAGCTGTTTTTT
CASTSSPPGELFF
>-|TRBJ2-7|TRBV4-1|-
TGCGCCAGCAGCCCCCTTCCCCCTCCCTACGAGCAGTACTTC
CASSPLPPPYEQYF
>-|TRBJ2-7|TRBV9|-
TGTGCCAGCAGCGCTATGGGGGGTCTCCCCTACGAGCAGTACTTC
CASSAMGGLPYEQYF
>-|TRBJ2-7|TRBV27|-
TGTGCCAGCAGTCCCATCGGGGGTCTCCCCTACGAGCAGTACTTC
CASSPIGGLPYEQYF
>-|TRBJ1-1|TRBV28|-
TGTGCCAGCACTTCCCTTTCTGAAGCTTTCTTT
CASTSLSEAFF
>-|TRBJ1-1|TRBV7-2|-
TGTGCCAGCAGCTTACTCCGGGGCACTGAAGCTTTCTTT
CASSLLRGTEAFF
>few|TRBJ2-1|TRBV7-6|-
TGTGCCAGCAAAAGGGAGTGGGACAATGAGCAGTTCTTC
CASKREWDNEQFF
>-|TRBJ2-7|TRBV19|-
TGTGCCAGTAGTATTCTCCCCGGACCATCCTACGAGCAGTACTTC
CASSILPGPSYEQYF
>few|TRBJ2-7|TRBV7-8|-
TGTGCCAGCAGCTTGTTGGACGGCTACGAGCAGTACTTC
CASSLLDGYEQYF
>-|TRBJ2-1|TRBV28|-
TGTGCCAGCAGGGTGGGGCAGGGTTTCAATGAGCAGTTCTTC
CASRVGQGFNEQFF
>-|TRBJ2-1|TRBV9|-
TGTGCCAGCAGCCCCCGGGATTACAATGAGCAGTTCTTC
CASSPRDYNEQFF
>-|TRBJ1-2|TRBV5-8|-
TGTGCCAGCAGCTTGGACGGGTGGGAGGATGGCTACACCTTC
CASSLDGWEDGYTF
>-|TRBJ2-7|TRBV29-1|-
TGCAGCGTTGAGTTTGCCTGGGACACCTCCTACGAGCAGTACTTC
CSVEFAWDTSYEQYF
>-|TRBJ2-2|TRBV27|TRBD2
TGTGCCAGCAGTTTAAGGCTAGCGGGAGGGTACGCGAACATCGGGGAGCTGTTTTTT
CASSLRLAGGYANIGELFF
>-|TRBJ2-1|TRBV27|-
TGTGCCAGCAGATGGACCGGGACCCGAGGCAATGAGCAGTTCTTC
CASRWTGTRGNEQFF
>-|TRBJ2-4|TRBV9|TRBD2
TGTGCCAGCAGCGTATCTGGCGGGAGTAACAACATTCAGTACTTC
CASSVSGGSNNIQYF
>-|TRBJ1-3|TRBV13|-
TGTGCCAGCAGCTCAGAGGACGAAGACTCTGGAAACACCATATATTTT
CASSSEDEDSGNTIYF
>-|TRBJ2-3|TRBV13|TRBD2
TGTGCCAGCAGCCCCGGGGGGGGGAACGGGCAGTATTTT
CASSPGGGNGQYF
>-|TRBJ2-5|TRBV7-8|TRBD2
TGTGCCAGCAGCTTTGGACAGGGGACTAGCGGGATCACCCATCCCCAAGAGACCCAGTACTTC
CASSFGQGTSGITHPQETQYF
>-|TRBJ2-1|TRBV9|-
TGTGCCAGCACTCCAGAGGGGGGTCTAGGAGGATTAAATGAGCAGTTCTTC
CASTPEGGLGGLNEQFF
>-|TRBJ2-2|TRBV5-1|-
TGCGCCAGCACCCCATTCGGCTCCGGGGAGCTGTTTTTT
CASTPFGSGELFF
>-|TRBJ2-5|TRBV6-5|-
TGTGCCAGCAGTTACTCGTTTCAGGAAGAGACCCAGTACTTC
CASSYSFQEETQYF
>-|TRBJ2-2|TRBV5-6|TRBD2
TGTGCCAGCAGCTTCATTGCGGGAGAGACCGGGGAGCTGTTTTTT
CASSFIAGETGELFF